Presented here are 10 T cell receptor beta chains from one specimen sequenced in a study of blood T cell repertoires in COVID-19. The assay was immunoSEQ multiplex PCR, and TCRdb's table has in-frame clones only and misses some. The sample holds some 320,000 clones, 85% to 90% seen once. The sequenced material came from peripheral blood. The receptors here all came from a woman aged 25 to 39 with COVID-19, enrolled during active disease.

J is TRBJ1-6 and V is TRBV6-6, with TRBD1 matching over 9 bases. Trimming at V came to 6 bases and at J to 14 bases, leaving 8 bases not matched to a gene. This CDR3 is 13 amino acids long. CDR1 is MNHNY and CDR2 is SVGAGI in the germline V gene (reference sequence). The chain's CDR3 is CASRGQGGRALHF. The CDR3 DNA reads as TGTGCCAGCAGGGGACAGGGAGGTCGGGCCCTCCACTTT.

The rearrangement uses TRBV6-5 and TRBJ1-4; D gene uncertain. The CDR3 is made up of 13 amino acids. Looked up from germline, CDR1 is MNHEY and CDR2 is SVGAGI. CDR3 sequence reads: CAVEVATNEKLFF. CDR3 sequence (DNA): TGTGCAGTCGAAGTAGCAACTAATGAAAAACTGTTTTTT.

The chain links TRBV18 to TRBJ1-5; no firm D call. V lost 1 base and J 5 bases, leaving 12 bases between the germline ends. Germline values: CDR1 KGHSH, CDR2 LQKENI. CDR3 size: 15 residues. CDR3 nucleotide sequence: TGTGCCAGCTCACCACTGGAGGCAGCCCATCAGCCCCAGCATTTT. Amino acid sequence: CASSPLEAAHQPQHF.

The chain uses TRBV19 and TRBJ1-2; D is perhaps TRBD1 (5 bases). Trimming pared 7 bases from V and 5 bases from J, leaving 17 bases between. The CDR3 spans 14 residues. Germline CDR1 and CDR2: LNHDA and SQIVND (reference sequence). The DNA of the CDR3 is TGTGCCAGTAATCCAGGGAATGTGTGGTATGGCTACACCTTC. The encoded protein is CASNPGNVWYGYTF.

This clone showed up just a few times. V and J are TRBV19 and TRBJ1-4; possible D gene TRBD1, 6 bases. This CDR3 is built from 14 residues. Trimming removed 5 bases from V and 5 bases from J, with 12 bases in between. The germline V gene encodes CDR1 LNHDA and CDR2 SQIVND (reference sequence). The CDR3 sequence is CASSSGQGNEKLFF. CDR3 DNA: TGTGCCAGTAGTTCGGGGCAGGGGAATGAAAAACTGTTTTTT.

The J gene is TRBJ1-2, the V gene TRBV19, with D maybe TRBD1 (5 bases). V gave up 6 bases and J gave up 8 bases, with 10 bases separating them. The CDR3 spans 11 residues. The germline V gene encodes CDR1 LNHDA and CDR2 SQIVND (reference sequence). DNA for the CDR3: TGTGCCAGTAGGACAGATCAAGGCTACACCTTC. This translates into CASRTDQGYTF. The full variable domain, with the rest looked up from reference TRBV19 and TRBJ1-2, is DGGITQSPKYLFRKEGQNVTLSCEQNLNHDAMYWYRQDPGQGLRLIYYSQIVNDFQKGDIAEGYSVSREKKESFPLTVTSAQKNPTAFYLCASRTDQGYTFGSGTRLTVV.

V gene TRBV9 combines with J gene TRBJ2-1; the match to TRBD2 covers 10 bases. Germline CDR1 SGDLS, CDR2 YYNGEE. This CDR3 has 15 residues. The ends lost 4 bases at V and 2 bases at J; junction bases unmatched: 3. The CDR3 protein is CASSQRGGTYNEQFF. DNA of the CDR3: TGTGCCAGCAGCCAGCGGGGGGGCACCTACAATGAGCAGTTCTTC. Complete variable domain (other parts from reference TRBV9 and TRBJ2-1): DSGVTQTPKHLITATGQRVTLRCSPRSGDLSVYWYQQSLDQGLQFLIQYYNGEERAKGNILERFSAQQFPDLHSELNLSSLELGDSALYFCASSQRGGTYNEQFFGPGTRLTVL.

V gene TRBV29-1 combines with J gene TRBJ1-2; no firm D call. The germline gives CDR1 SQVTM, CDR2 ANQGSEA. The CDR3 runs to 15 residues. Trimming took 3 bases from V and 4 from J, leaving 18 bases between them. CDR3 bases: TGCAGCGTTGACCCCCCGGGCGACTATACCTATGGCTACACCTTC. This codes for CSVDPPGDYTYGYTF.

This chain links TRBV4-1 with TRBJ1-3, with 10 bases aligning to TRBD1. Germline V gene sequence: CDR1 MGHRA, CDR2 YSYEKL. Trimming cost V 1 base and J 4 bases; bases outside gene matches: 4. This CDR3 is 16 amino acids long. The CDR3 sequence is CASSQGDRGWGNTIYF. The DNA for the CDR3 is TGCGCCAGCAGCCAAGGGGACAGGGGTTGGGGAAACACCATATATTTT.

The V and J genes are TRBV6-1 and TRBJ2-2; D call uncertain. The CDR3 consists of 17 residues. V lost 2 bases and J 6 bases, leaving 19 bases between the germline ends. Germline CDR1 reads MNHNS; CDR2 reads SASEGT. The CDR3 DNA reads as TGTGCCAGCAGTGAATATACCTTGGGCCCGCGACCCGGGGAGCTGTTTTTT. This gives the protein CASSEYTLGPRPGELFF.